This TCR beta chain comes out of a study of control samples from healthy donors and cancer patients. Trimming cost V 6 bases and J 4 bases, with 12 bases left between them. This CDR3 is built from 13 residues. Using immunoSEQ multiplex PCR, the repertoire was profiled, and TCRdb retains in-frame clones only, with some absent. The repertoire holds about 110,000 clones, with 75% to 90% as singletons. The specimen sequenced was blood. The chain has TRBV12-3 or TRBV12-4 and TRBJ1-2; D possibly corresponds to TRBD1 (5 bases). The origin of this receptor is a woman aged 50 to 60 in good health. The CDR3 bases are TGTGCCAGCAGCCCTGGGGGAAGCTATGGCTACACCTTC. It translates to CASSPGGSYGYTF.